The next 21 T cell receptor beta chains were all read from a single sample in a study of T-cell memory formation after mild COVID-19. Using its own MiXCR run on the 5' RACE reads, TCRdb lists one record per CDR3 protein. The table includes around 320,000 distinct CDR3 sequences, 25% to 30% detected once. The material sequenced was PBMCs or a T cell subset sorted from them (not recorded which). The receptors derive from an adult woman who had mild COVID-19 (a few samples of this study predate the infection). Cell type and time point are not known.

The rearrangement uses TRBV29-1 and TRBJ2-4, with 9 bases aligning to TRBD1. Trimming removed 5 bases from V and 5 bases from J; junction bases left unmatched: 4. CDR1 is SQVTM, CDR2 ANQGSEA, per germline. This CDR3 has 13 amino acids. The CDR3 sequence: CSVRTGEQNIQYF. CDR3 in DNA: TGCAGCGTTCGGACAGGGGAACAAAACATTCAGTACTTC.

This clonotype was detected only a few times. V gene TRBV7-3 combines with J gene TRBJ2-2, with 12 bases aligning to TRBD2. Germline V lookup: CDR1 SGHTA, CDR2 FQGTGA. V was clipped by 5 bases and J by 2 bases; unmatched bases: 6. The CDR3 is made up of 17 amino acids. The CDR3 protein is CASSPRTSGENTGELFF. CDR3 coding DNA: TGTGCCAGCAGCCCCCGGACTAGCGGGGAAAACACCGGGGAGCTGTTTTTT.

This clonotype was seen a few times. The chain combines TRBV7-2 with TRBJ2-1; 7 bases are a match to TRBD1. Trimming cost V 5 bases and J 5 bases; bases outside gene matches: 6. CDR1 and CDR2 from the germline V gene are SGHTA and FQGNSA. The length of the CDR3 is 14 residues. Here the CDR3 reads CASSPTGLHNEQFF. The DNA for the CDR3 is TGTGCCAGCAGCCCGACAGGGTTACACAATGAGCAGTTCTTC.

This chain links TRBV2 with TRBJ1-1; a weak D match, TRBD1 (6 bases). The CDR3 length is 15 residues. Trimming pared 2 bases from V and 5 bases from J, leaving 15 bases between. Germline CDR1 SNHLY, CDR2 FYNNEI. This chain's CDR3 is CASSELGQLHTEAFF. CDR3 DNA sequence: TGTGCCAGCAGTGAATTGGGACAACTACATACTGAAGCTTTCTTT.

The chain is built from TRBV12-3 or TRBV12-4 and TRBJ2-1, with 8 bases matching TRBD1. V lost 7 bases to trimming and J lost 9 bases; unmatched junction nucleotides: 17. CDR3 length: 16 residues. Here the CDR3 DNA reads TGTGCCAGCAATTACTCCCCCGACAGGGGTATTATTGAGCAGTTCTTC. Translated, it gives CASNYSPDRGIIEQFF.

This clonotype was counted at least ten times. This chain connects TRBV12-3 or TRBV12-4 to TRBJ2-1, with 7 bases lining up with TRBD1. V shed 3 bases, J shed 2 bases, and the junction held 1 base outside the gene matches. CDR3 length equals 14 residues. CDR3 DNA sequence: TGTGCCAGCAGTTTGGGGACAGCCTACAATGAGCAGTTCTTC. Its protein is CASSLGTAYNEQFF.

This chain connects TRBV4-2 to TRBJ2-7; possible D gene TRBD2, 6 bases. The CDR3 has 14 residues. Per germline, CDR1 LGHNA and CDR2 YNFKEQ. V shed 2 bases and J shed 5 bases, with 13 bases lying between them. CDR3 DNA: TGTGCCAGCAGCCAAACACCGGAGGGGAACGAGCAGTACTTC. This encodes CASSQTPEGNEQYF.

The J gene is TRBJ1-2, the V gene TRBV11-2, with TRBD1 as a possible D gene (6 bases). Trimming removed 5 bases from V and 8 bases from J, with 24 bases in between. Germline CDR1 SGHAT, CDR2 FQNNGV. CDR3 size: 16 residues. The CDR3 sequence: CASSIIWSDRLKGYTF. Here the CDR3 DNA reads TGTGCCAGCAGCATCATATGGTCCGACAGGTTGAAAGGCTACACCTTC.

This clonotype was counted a few times. Here the CDR3 reads CASSPGRVRTYEQYF. CDR3 DNA: TGTGCCAGCAGCCCGGGGAGGGTAAGGACCTACGAGCAGTACTTC. The rearrangement joins TRBV7-8 to TRBJ2-7; TRBD2 matches at 7 bases. The CDR3 contains 15 residues. Germline V gene data show CDR1 as SGHVS and CDR2 as FQNEAQ. Trimming cost V 5 bases and J 2 bases; bases outside gene matches: 9.

This clonotype was counted only a few times. The V and J genes are TRBV7-8 and TRBJ2-3, with TRBD2 identical over 13 bases. This CDR3 is 16 amino acids long. Per germline, CDR1 SGHVS and CDR2 FQNEAQ. The V gene end was trimmed by 5 bases and the J gene end by 5 bases; junction bases not matched to a gene: 7. CDR3: CASSRRTSGSGDTQYF. As DNA, the CDR3 is TGTGCCAGCAGCCGTCGGACTAGCGGGAGTGGAGATACGCAGTATTTT.

This clonotype was counted only a few times. The genes are TRBV5-1 and TRBJ2-5; 10 nucleotides agree with TRBD2. V lost 4 bases to trimming and J lost 4 bases; unmatched junction nucleotides: 4. Germline V CDR1 and CDR2: SGHRS, YFSETQ. This CDR3 spans 14 amino acids. The CDR3 loop reads CASSLRLAGETQYF. CDR3 bases: TGCGCCAGCAGCCTTAGACTAGCGGGAGAGACCCAGTACTTC.

The chain joins TRBV28 to TRBJ2-1; D unresolved. The CDR3 loop spans 13 amino acids. Trimming took off 5 bases at V and 8 bases at J, with 13 bases between the two ends. Germline V CDR1 and CDR2: MDHEN, SYDVKM. The CDR3, as DNA: TGTGCCAGCAGTCCAAGTTCACTTGATGAGCAGTTCTTC. Translation gives CASSPSSLDEQFF.

V is TRBV3-1 and J is TRBJ1-1; 7 bases agree with TRBD1. The CDR3 has 13 residues. Germline-derived CDR1 and CDR2 are LGHDT and YNNKEL (reference sequence). With V trimmed by 4 bases and J by 6 bases, 5 bases remained unmatched. In nucleotides, the CDR3 is TGTGCCAGCAGCCGACAGGGTGAAGCTGAAGCTTTCTTT. Translating gives CASSRQGEAEAFF.

V and J are TRBV7-9 and TRBJ1-2, with D perhaps TRBD1 (5 bases). The V gene lost 6 bases and the J gene lost 0 bases, with 11 bases spanning the gap. The CDR3 is 14 residues long. From germline, CDR1 is SEHNR and CDR2 FQNEAQ (reference sequence). The CDR3 sequence is CASSRDGANYGYTF. DNA for the CDR3: TGTGCCAGCAGTCGGGACGGAGCTAACTATGGCTACACCTTC.

This clonotype was counted many times. The chain joins TRBV7-8 to TRBJ2-7; D might be TRBD1 (5 bases). This CDR3 region has 14 residues. V was shortened by 5 bases and J by 1 base, with 12 bases between the two germline ends. Germline CDR1 reads SGHVS; CDR2 reads FQNEAQ. The CDR3 DNA sequence: TGTGCCAGCAGCCCCAGGGTAGGATCCTACGAGCAGTACTTC. Translated: CASSPRVGSYEQYF.

This clonotype was observed many times. The chain carries TRBV4-3 and TRBJ2-3; no clear D gene. CDR1 is LGHNA, CDR2 YSLEER, per germline. V lost 0 bases and J lost 0, with 4 bases in between. This CDR3 contains 14 residues. CDR3 residues: CASSQDESTDTQYF. The CDR3 nucleotides are TGCGCCAGCAGCCAAGACGAGAGCACAGATACGCAGTATTTT.

The chain links TRBV20-1 to TRBJ2-1, with D possibly TRBD2 on 6 matching bases. Germline V gene lookup returns CDR1 DFQATT and CDR2 SNEGSKA (reference sequence). V lost 0 bases and J 9 bases, leaving 9 bases between the germline ends. The CDR3 spans 12 residues. The CDR3 region has the DNA TGCAGTGCTAGAGATCTCGGGAGTGAGCAGTTCTTC. Protein: CSARDLGSEQFF.

This clonotype was recorded a few times. J is TRBJ2-5 and V is TRBV7-9; D is unresolved. This CDR3 spans 14 amino acids. The germline V gene has CDR1 SEHNR and CDR2 FQNEAQ (reference sequence). The V end was cut by 6 bases, the J end by 4 bases, with 15 bases between. CDR3 in DNA: TGTGCCAGCAGTCATATTCTATCCGGAGAGACCCAGTACTTC. This encodes CASSHILSGETQYF.

This clonotype was found a few times. The gene calls are TRBV20-1 and TRBJ1-5; D not resolved. The germline V and J ends were trimmed by 4 bases and 0 bases, with 16 bases remaining between them. Germline V lookup: CDR1 DFQATT, CDR2 SNEGSKA (reference sequence). CDR3 length equals 16 residues. The CDR3 loop reads CSAKSSGAYSNQPQHF. The CDR3, as DNA: TGCAGTGCTAAGTCGTCTGGTGCATATAGCAATCAGCCCCAGCATTTT.

This sequence joins TRBV5-1 and TRBJ1-2; no firm D call. The CDR3 consists of 14 residues. The germline CDR1 and CDR2 sequences are SGHRS and YFSETQ. The germline V and J ends were trimmed by 4 bases and 3 bases, with 13 bases remaining between them. The chain's CDR3 is CASSPSSGDYGYTF. The CDR3 nucleotides are TGCGCCAGCAGCCCCTCGAGCGGAGACTATGGCTACACCTTC.

The sample holds one count of this clonotype. J is TRBJ2-1 and V is TRBV7-9; weak D call: TRBD1 (6 bases). The CDR3 contains 15 residues. V was pared by 4 bases and J by 2 bases, with 12 bases between. The germline V gene encodes CDR1 SEHNR and CDR2 FQNEAQ (reference sequence). The chain's CDR3 is CASSSRTVAYNEQFF. CDR3 nucleotide sequence: TGTGCCAGCAGCTCGCGGACAGTAGCCTACAATGAGCAGTTCTTC.